This TCR beta chain was identified in a study of OX40 agonist ivuxolimab in advanced cancers. For the wider study: Ivuxolimab was a fully human IgG2 agonistic monoclonal antibody targeting the costimulatory receptor OX40 (CD134). The dose-escalation cohort was roughly 87% male with a mean age of roughly 62 years, ranging from about 23 to 85. Intravenous ivuxolimab was administered to patients every 2 weeks at six dose levels: 0.01, 0.1, 0.3, 1.5, 3 and 10 mg/kg. Prior anti-PD-1, anti-PD-L1 or anti-CTLA-4 therapy was permitted, and checkpoint inhibitors had been received by about two fifths of dose-escalation patients. The point of sequencing TCRbeta in the periphery was to test whether ivuxolimab changed TCR sequence diversity and drove clonal T-cell expansion. The paper reports the monotherapy dose-escalation portion (N of about 56 patients) of the phase I ivuxolimab trial. Among the 52 dose-escalation patients, around 19 had hepatocellular carcinoma, approximately 15 melanoma, 9 renal cell carcinoma and 9 head and neck cancer. Partial responses occurred in three dose-escalation patients: two with cutaneous melanoma and one with hepatocellular carcinoma. Overall results and qualifications from the work: At doses of 0.1 to 3.0 mg/kg, clonal expansion of both CD4+ and CD8+ T cells in blood was seen between baseline and week 6. The antigen specificity of the clonally expanded peripheral T cells was not determined. Partial responders in the 0.1-3.0 mg/kg groups had among the lowest normalized peripheral clonal expansion, especially among CD8+ T cells. Low levels of normalized T-cell clonal expansion were also seen in some patients who did not respond. After ivuxolimab, more expanded clones were found on average in CD8+ T cells than in CD4+ T cells.

As to this clone: The specificity of this receptor is unknown. Per-base quality was not reported, and no clone a single base away is much larger than it.

Here V drops 5 bases and J drops 6 bases, and the junction holds 11 bases not matched to any gene. The CDR1 and CDR2 encoded by the germline V gene (reference sequence) are SEHNR and FQNEAQ. The CDR3, from cysteine to phenylalanine, totals 16 residues. The retained sequence is limited to the CDR3, 48 bases, with the frame set at the first base. For sequencing of the TCRbeta CDR3 region, genomic DNA was extracted from the sorted cells. TCRbeta CDR3 regions were sequenced using the immunoSEQ Assay. As stored in TCRdb, this immuneACCESS dataset retains in-frame rearrangements with V and J assigned. A fraction of the clones does not appear; measured against another copy, unresolved V genes explain less than half of the discrepancy, and the remainder lacks a known reason. This sample has some 20,000 clones in its table, and 84% of those were observed once. Roughly half of the sample rests with the top ten.

The trial excluded patients who had a history of autoimmune disease or who were on systemic immunosuppression. In every dose cohort, peripheral blood was drawn for TCR sequencing at baseline, cycle 4 day 1, and cycle 7 day 1. Samples came from an open-label, multicenter, first-in-human phase I dose-escalation trial of ivuxolimab. Adults with locally advanced or metastatic head and neck squamous cell, hepatocellular, melanoma or renal cell carcinoma were enrolled in the trial. Before TCR sequencing, CD4+ T cells and CD8+ T cells were sorted from peripheral blood as separate populations. Specimen: CD4+ or CD8+ T cells sorted from blood, collected in a trial of the OX40 agonist ivuxolimab. Recombination connected TRBV7-9 to TRBJ2-1; 9 central bases correspond to TRBD2. The receptor comes from an adult with an advanced solid tumor such as melanoma, head and neck, liver or kidney cancer. Here is the DNA: TGTGCCAGCAGCGGATACACCGGGACTAGCTTCAATGAGCAGTTCTTC. It is translated as CASSGYTGTSFNEQFF.